This T cell receptor beta chain was captured by sequencing in a study of blood T cell repertoires in COVID-19. Study members were between roughly 18 and 89 years old and lived in approximately 25 US regions. Self-reported history from a screening survey and questionnaire set each donor's cohort. Among Cohort 3 donors, those recovered had two negative PCRs, clearance, or symptom resolution. This clone came up once. Trimming pared 3 bases from V and 6 bases from J, leaving 6 bases between. The CDR3 is 11 amino acids. In the original workflow: Amplification with reference gene primers provided the estimates of nucleated cell counts. Data came from immunoSEQ multiplex PCR; TCRdb stores just in-frame clones and leaves some out. V, J and clone size derive from that table, while D and trimming were established from the DNA sequence. The repertoire holds a few hundred thousand clones, with about 91% as singletons.

This rearrangement joins TRBV12-3 or TRBV12-4 to TRBJ2-7, with D perhaps TRBD2 (6 bases). The sample comprised PBMCs or T cells enriched from blood (not recorded which). The source is a woman in her thirties or forties who had recovered from COVID-19. The CDR3 DNA is TGTGCCAGCAGTTTGGGGGGCGAGCAGTACTTC. It encodes CASSLGGEQYF.